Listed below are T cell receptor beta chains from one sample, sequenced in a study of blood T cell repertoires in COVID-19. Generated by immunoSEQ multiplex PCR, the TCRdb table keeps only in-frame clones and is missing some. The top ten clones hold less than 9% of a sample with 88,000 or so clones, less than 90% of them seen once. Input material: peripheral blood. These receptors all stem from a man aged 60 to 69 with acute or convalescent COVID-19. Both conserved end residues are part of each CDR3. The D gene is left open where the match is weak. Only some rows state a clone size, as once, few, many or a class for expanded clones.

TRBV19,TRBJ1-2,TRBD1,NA,TGTGCCAGTAGTATGGGACAGGCCCGCGGATTGGACTATGGCTACACCTTC,CASSMGQARGLDYGYTF
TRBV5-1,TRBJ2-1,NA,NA,TGCGCCAGCAGCCCGGGACTCGCCTGGGATGAGCAGTTCTTC,CASSPGLAWDEQFF
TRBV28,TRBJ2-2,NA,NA,TGTGCCAGCAGTTTACGGACAGATAACACCGGGGAGCTGTTTTTT,CASSLRTDNTGELFF
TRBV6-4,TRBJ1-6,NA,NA,TGTGCCAGCAGATCCACAGGCGATGGAAATTCACCCCTCCACTTT,CASRSTGDGNSPLHF
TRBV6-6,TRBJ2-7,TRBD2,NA,TGTGCCAGCAGTCGCGCAGGGGGTCGACTAGCGGAGAACTACGAGCAGTACTTC,CASSRAGGRLAENYEQYF
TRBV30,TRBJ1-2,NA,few,TGTGCCTGGAGTGTACGGAACTATGGCTACACCTTC,CAWSVRNYGYTF
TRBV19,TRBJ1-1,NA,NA,TGTGCCAGTAGTCCACCCAGGGACATGAACACTGAAGCTTTCTTT,CASSPPRDMNTEAFF
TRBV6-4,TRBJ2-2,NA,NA,TGTGCCAGCAGTGCGAACAGGGAAACCGGGGAGCTGTTTTTT,CASSANRETGELFF
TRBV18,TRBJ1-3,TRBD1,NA,TGTGCCAGCTCACTGAACCCAGGGGGCGCCGGGGACACCATATATTTT,CASSLNPGGAGDTIYF
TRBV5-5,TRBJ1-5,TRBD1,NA,TGTGCCAGCAGGTCACAGGGACAGGGGCGTAAAACCAAGTGTCAGCCCCAGCATTTT,CASRSQGQGRKTKCQPQHF
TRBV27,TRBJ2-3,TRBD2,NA,TGTGCCAGCAGTGGAGGAGCGGGGGAGGGCGCAGATACGCAGTATTTT,CASSGGAGEGADTQYF
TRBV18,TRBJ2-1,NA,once,TGTGCCAGCTCACTGTCGGTTGATCAGCAGTTCTTC,CASSLSVDQQFF
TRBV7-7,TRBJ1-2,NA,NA,TGTGCCAGCAGCTTAGGATCTGGGAGTAACTATGGCTACACCTTC,CASSLGSGSNYGYTF
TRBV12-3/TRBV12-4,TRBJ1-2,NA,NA,TGTGCCAGCTTCTTAGCCGGCAGGGATGGCTACACCTTC,CASFLAGRDGYTF
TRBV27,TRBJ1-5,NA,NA,TGTGCCAGCACCAACAGCCTTAATCAGCCCCAGCATTTT,CASTNSLNQPQHF
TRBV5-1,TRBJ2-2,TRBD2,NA,TGCGCCAGCAGCTTGGAGCTAGCGGGAGGCACCGGGGAGCTGTTTTTT,CASSLELAGGTGELFF
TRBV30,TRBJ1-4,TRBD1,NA,TGTGCCTGGAGTACAGGGGGTGAAAAACTGTTTTTT,CAWSTGGEKLFF
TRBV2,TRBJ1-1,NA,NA,TGTGCCAGCAGTGAACAACGGACTGAAGCTTTCTTT,CASSEQRTEAFF
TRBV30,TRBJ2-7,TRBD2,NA,TGTGCCTATCCCCCGGCTAGCGGGGACTCCCACTACGAGCAGTACTTC,CAYPPASGDSHYEQYF
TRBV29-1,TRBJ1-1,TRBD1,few,TGCAGCGTGGCACAGGGGGCCCGGATGAACACTGAAGCTTTCTTT,CSVAQGARMNTEAFF
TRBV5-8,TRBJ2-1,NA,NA,TGTGCCAGCAGCGGCGGACAGTGGAGCTCCTACAATGAGCAGTTCTTC,CASSGGQWSSYNEQFF
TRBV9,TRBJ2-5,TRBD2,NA,TGTGCCAGCAGCGTAGGAGTCGGCGGGGGTGAGACCCAGTACTTC,CASSVGVGGGETQYF